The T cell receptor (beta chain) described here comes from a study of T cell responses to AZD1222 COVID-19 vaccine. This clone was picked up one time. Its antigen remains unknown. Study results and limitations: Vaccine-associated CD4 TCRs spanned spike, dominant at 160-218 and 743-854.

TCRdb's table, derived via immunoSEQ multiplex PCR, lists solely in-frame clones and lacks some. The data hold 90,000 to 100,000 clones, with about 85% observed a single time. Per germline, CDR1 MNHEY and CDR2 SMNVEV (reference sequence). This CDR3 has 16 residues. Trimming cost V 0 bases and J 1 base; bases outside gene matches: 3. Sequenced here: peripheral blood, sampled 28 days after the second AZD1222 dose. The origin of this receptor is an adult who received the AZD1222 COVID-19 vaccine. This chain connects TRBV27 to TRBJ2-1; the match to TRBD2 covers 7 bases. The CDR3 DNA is TGTGCCAGCAGTTTATCGGCGGGAGAGTCCTACAATGAGCAGTTCTTC. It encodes CASSLSAGESYNEQFF.